The clone carrying this T cell receptor (beta chain) was picked up a small number of times. Between the trimmed V and J ends, which lost 5 bases and 0 bases, there was a span of 16 bases. The CDR3 covers 16 residues. Germline CDR1 KGHSH, CDR2 LQKENI. One entry per CDR3 protein results from TCRdb running MiXCR on the RT-PCR reads. The table includes almost 700,000 distinct CDR3 sequences, about 14% detected once. The sequenced sample consisted of memory CD4+ T cells from blood. The TCR comes from a female donor in good health, serving as a healthy control. V usage is TRBV18 and J usage is TRBJ1-2; D might be TRBD1 (6 bases). CDR3 sequence reads: CASSGTGTTTNYGYTF. CDR3 in DNA: TGTGCCAGCTCAGGGACGGGGACAACAACTAACTATGGCTACACCTTC.